This TCR beta chain originates from a study of CD8+ T cells in alopecia areata. Study-level findings and limits: Relative to normal scalp, lesional scalp, especially alopecia totalis/universalis, showed higher clonality. Unlike in mice, where it was clearer, TCR sharing across patients was less clear, possibly HLA-related.

After isolation, RNA underwent reverse transcription to generate cDNA as the sequencing template. Sequencing was performed with immunoSEQ multiplex PCR; in TCRdb, only in-frame clones are kept and a portion is missing. Of roughly 250,000 clones listed, about two thirds are singletons. This clone appeared a single time. The antigen is unknown. The CDR3 consists of 15 residues. The junction had 10 bases not matched to a gene; V was cut back by 8 bases and J by 9 bases. From germline, CDR1 is SNHLY and CDR2 FYNNEI. The sample consisted of CD4+ T cells sorted from blood, taken at week 0. V is TRBV2 and J is TRBJ1-6, with 10 bases identical to TRBD1. The sequence was obtained from a human donor with alopecia areata. CDR3 nucleotides: TGTGCCAGCTCAAGACCGACAGGGGGCGCTTCACCCCTCCACTTT. Protein product: CASSRPTGGASPLHF.